Ten or more counts support the clone carrying this T cell receptor (beta chain). Its antigen is not identified. CDR3 length: 17 residues. J was trimmed by 3 bases and V by 4 bases; bases with no gene match: 12. Germline CDR1 is SEHNR and CDR2 is FQNEAQ (reference sequence). The data derive from a study of early T cells in non-severe SARS-CoV-2 infection. Study background: Unsorted whole-blood RNA was sequenced in bulk, leaving chains unpaired.

Findings of the study overall: Matching against VDJdb likely underestimated virus-specific expansions, favoring anti-spike CD8.

Individual cDNA molecules were tagged with unique molecular identifiers. TCRdb redid the calling of the 5' RACE reads with MiXCR, one entry per CDR3 protein. The table records some 46,000 distinct CDR3 sequences, about 9.3% of them present only once. This rearrangement joins TRBV7-9 to TRBJ2-1; 7 bases line up with TRBD1. The TCR was taken from an adult who was a healthcare worker with PCR-confirmed SARS-CoV-2 infection or an uninfected control (not recorded which). What was sequenced was whole blood. CDR3 loop: CASSSTRQGALYNEQFF. In nucleotides, the CDR3 is TGTGCCAGCAGCTCGACCCGACAGGGAGCCCTCTACAATGAGCAGTTCTTC.